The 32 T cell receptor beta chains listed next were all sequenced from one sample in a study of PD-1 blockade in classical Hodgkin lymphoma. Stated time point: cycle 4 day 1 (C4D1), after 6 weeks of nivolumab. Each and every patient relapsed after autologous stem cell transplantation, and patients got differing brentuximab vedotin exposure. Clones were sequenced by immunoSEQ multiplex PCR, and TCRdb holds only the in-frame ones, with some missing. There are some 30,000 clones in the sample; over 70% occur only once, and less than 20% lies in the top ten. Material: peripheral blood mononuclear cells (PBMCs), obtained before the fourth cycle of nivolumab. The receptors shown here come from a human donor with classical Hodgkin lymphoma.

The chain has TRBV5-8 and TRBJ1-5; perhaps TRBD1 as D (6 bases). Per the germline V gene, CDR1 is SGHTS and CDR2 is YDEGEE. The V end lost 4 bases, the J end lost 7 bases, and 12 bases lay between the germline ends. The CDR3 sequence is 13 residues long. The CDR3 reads CASSPPQGQPQHF. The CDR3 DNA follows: TGTGCCAGCAGCCCGCCACAGGGCCAGCCCCAGCATTTT.

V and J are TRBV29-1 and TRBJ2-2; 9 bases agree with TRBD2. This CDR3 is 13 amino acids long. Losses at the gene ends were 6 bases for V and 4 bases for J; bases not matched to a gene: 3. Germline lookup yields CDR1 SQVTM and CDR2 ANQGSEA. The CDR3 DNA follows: TGCAGCGTGCGGGGGGGAGGCACCGGGGAGCTGTTTTTT. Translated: CSVRGGGTGELFF.

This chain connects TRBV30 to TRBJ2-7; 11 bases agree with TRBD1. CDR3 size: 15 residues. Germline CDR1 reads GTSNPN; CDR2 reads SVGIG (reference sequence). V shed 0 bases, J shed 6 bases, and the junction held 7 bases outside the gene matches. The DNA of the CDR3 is TGTGCCTGGAGTGTAATAGGACAGGGGGCGGGCGAGCAGTACTTC. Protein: CAWSVIGQGAGEQYF.

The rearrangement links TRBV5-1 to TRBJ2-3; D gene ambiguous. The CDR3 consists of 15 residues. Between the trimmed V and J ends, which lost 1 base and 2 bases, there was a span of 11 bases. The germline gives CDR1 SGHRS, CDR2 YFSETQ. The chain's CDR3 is CASSLPTSVTDTQYF. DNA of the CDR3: TGCGCCAGCAGCTTGCCCACGTCCGTCACAGATACGCAGTATTTT.

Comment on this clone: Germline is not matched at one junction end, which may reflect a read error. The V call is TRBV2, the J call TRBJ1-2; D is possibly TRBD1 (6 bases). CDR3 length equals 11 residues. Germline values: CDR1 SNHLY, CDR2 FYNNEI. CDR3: CASSQDSADLF. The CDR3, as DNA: TGTGCCAGCAGTCAGGACAGCGCCGATCTCTTC.

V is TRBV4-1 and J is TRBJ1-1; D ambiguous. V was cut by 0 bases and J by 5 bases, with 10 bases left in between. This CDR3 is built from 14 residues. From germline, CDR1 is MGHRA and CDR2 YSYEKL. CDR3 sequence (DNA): TGCGCCAGCAGCCAAGATAATAAGGGAACTGAAGCTTTCTTT. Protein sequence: CASSQDNKGTEAFF.

In DNA, the CDR3 is TGTGCCAGTAGCCCCGGGTGGATGAACAATGAGCAGTTCTTC. This translates into CASSPGWMNNEQFF. The chain links TRBV19 to TRBJ2-1; D remains unclear. This CDR3 comprises 14 residues. The ends were cut back, 6 bases at V and 5 bases at J, with 14 bases in the middle. Germline V gene data show CDR1 as LNHDA and CDR2 as SQIVND (reference sequence).

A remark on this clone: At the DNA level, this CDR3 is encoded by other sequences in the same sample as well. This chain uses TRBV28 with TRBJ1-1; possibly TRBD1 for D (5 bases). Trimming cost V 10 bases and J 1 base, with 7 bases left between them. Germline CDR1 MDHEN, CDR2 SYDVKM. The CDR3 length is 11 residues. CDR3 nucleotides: TGTGCCACGGGACGGAACACTGAAGCTTTCTTT. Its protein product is CATGRNTEAFF.

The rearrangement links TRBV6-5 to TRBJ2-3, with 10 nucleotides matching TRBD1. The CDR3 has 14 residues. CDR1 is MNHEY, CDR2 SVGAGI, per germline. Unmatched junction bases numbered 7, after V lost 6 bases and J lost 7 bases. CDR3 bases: TGTGCCAGCAGCTCGGGACAGGGGAGCCATACGCAGTATTTT. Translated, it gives CASSSGQGSHTQYF.

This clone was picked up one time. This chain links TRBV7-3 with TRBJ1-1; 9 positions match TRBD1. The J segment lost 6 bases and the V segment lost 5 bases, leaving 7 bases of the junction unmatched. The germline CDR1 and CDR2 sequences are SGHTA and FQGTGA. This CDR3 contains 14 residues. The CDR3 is CASSPGQGSSEAFF. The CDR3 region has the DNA TGTGCCAGCAGCCCCGGACAGGGGAGCTCTGAAGCTTTCTTT.

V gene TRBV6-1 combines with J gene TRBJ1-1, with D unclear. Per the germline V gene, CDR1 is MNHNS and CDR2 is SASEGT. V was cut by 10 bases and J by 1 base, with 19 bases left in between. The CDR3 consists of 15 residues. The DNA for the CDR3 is TGTGCCACGATCAGCAGCCACCCGGGGAACACTGAAGCTTTCTTT. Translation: CATISSHPGNTEAFF.

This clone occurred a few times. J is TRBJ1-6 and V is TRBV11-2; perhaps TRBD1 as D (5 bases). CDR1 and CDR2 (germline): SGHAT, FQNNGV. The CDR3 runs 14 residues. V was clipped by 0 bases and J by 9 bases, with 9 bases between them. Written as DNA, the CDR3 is TGTGCCAGCAGCTTAGATAAGGGGACTTCACCCCTCCACTTT. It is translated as CASSLDKGTSPLHF.

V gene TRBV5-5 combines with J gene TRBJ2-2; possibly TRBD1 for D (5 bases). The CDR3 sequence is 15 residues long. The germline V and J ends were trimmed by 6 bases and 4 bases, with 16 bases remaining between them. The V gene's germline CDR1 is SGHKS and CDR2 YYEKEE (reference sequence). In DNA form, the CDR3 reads TGTGCCAGCACCCAAGACAGATCCCCCACCGGGGAGCTGTTTTTT. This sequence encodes CASTQDRSPTGELFF.

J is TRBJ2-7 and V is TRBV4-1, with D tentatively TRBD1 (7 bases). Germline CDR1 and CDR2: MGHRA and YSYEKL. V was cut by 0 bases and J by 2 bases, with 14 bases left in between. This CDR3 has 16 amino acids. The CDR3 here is CASSQEGVRGAYEQYF. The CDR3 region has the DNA TGCGCCAGCAGCCAAGAAGGGGTCAGGGGGGCCTACGAGCAGTACTTC.

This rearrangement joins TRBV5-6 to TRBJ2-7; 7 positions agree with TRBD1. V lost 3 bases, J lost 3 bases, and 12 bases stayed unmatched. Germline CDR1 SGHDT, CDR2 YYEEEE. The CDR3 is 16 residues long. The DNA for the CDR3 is TGTGCCAGCAGCTGGGGAGTGACAGGGCAGGACTACGAGCAGTACTTC. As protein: CASSWGVTGQDYEQYF.

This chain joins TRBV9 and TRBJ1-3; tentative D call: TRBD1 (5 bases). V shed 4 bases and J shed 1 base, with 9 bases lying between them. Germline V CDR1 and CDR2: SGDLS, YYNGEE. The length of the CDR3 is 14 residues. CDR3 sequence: CASSPTVSGNTIYF. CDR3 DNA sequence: TGTGCCAGCAGCCCGACAGTTTCTGGAAACACCATATATTTT.

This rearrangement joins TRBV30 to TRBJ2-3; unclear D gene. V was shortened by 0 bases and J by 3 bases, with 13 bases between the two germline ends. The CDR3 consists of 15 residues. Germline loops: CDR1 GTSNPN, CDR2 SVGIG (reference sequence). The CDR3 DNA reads TGTGCCTGGAGTGTTTCCCCAAGATTGACAGATACGCAGTATTTT. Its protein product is CAWSVSPRLTDTQYF. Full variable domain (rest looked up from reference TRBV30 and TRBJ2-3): SQTIHQWPATLVQPVGSPLSLECTVEGTSNPNLYWYRQAAGRGLQLLFYSVGIGQISSEVPQNLSASRPQDRQFILSSKKLLLSDSGFYLCAWSVSPRLTDTQYFGPGTRLTVL.

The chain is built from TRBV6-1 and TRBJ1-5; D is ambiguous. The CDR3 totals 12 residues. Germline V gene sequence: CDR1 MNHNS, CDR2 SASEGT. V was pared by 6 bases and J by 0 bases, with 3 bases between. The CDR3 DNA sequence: TGTGCCAGCAGGGATAGCAATCAGCCCCAGCATTTT. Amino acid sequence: CASRDSNQPQHF.

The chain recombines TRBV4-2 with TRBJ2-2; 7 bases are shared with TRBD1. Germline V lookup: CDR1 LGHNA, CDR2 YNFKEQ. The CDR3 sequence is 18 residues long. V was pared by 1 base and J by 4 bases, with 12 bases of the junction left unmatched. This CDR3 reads CASSQVLSGTEFTGELFF. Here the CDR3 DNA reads TGTGCCAGCAGCCAAGTTCTATCCGGGACAGAGTTCACCGGGGAGCTGTTTTTT.

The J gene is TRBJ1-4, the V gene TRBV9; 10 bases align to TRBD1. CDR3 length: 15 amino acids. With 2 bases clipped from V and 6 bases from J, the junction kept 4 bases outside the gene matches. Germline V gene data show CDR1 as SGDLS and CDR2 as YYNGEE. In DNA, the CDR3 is TGTGCCAGCAGCGTGACCGGGACAGGGGATGAAAAACTGTTTTTT. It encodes CASSVTGTGDEKLFF.

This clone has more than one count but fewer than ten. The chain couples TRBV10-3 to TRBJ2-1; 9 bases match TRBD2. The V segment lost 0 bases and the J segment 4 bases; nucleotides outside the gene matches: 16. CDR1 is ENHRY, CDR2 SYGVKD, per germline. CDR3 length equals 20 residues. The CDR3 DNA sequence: TGTGCCATCAGTGAGTCGATTCTAAGCGGGGGGCCTTCTTTTTACAATGAGCAGTTCTTC. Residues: CAISESILSGGPSFYNEQFF.

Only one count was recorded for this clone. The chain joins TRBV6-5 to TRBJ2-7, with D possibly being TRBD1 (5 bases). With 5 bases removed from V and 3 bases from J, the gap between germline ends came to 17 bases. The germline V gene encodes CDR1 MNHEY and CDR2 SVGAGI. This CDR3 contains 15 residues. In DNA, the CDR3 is TGTGCCAGCAGTACCCAACCCAGGGTCAGCTACGAGCAGTACTTC. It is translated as CASSTQPRVSYEQYF.

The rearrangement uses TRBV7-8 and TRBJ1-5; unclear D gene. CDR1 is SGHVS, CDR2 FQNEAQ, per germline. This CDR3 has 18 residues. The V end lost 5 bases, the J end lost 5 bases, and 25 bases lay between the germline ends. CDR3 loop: CASSLPPRDLLTYQPQHF. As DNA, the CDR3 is TGTGCCAGCAGCCTCCCACCCCGGGATCTCTTGACCTATCAGCCCCAGCATTTT.

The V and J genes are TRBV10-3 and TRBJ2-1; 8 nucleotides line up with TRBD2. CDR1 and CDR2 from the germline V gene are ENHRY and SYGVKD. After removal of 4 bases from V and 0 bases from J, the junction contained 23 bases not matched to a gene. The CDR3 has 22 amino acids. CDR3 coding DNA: TGTGCCATCAGTGGCTTTAGTAACGAGCGGGGGTTAAAAGAGAGCTCCTACAATGAGCAGTTCTTC. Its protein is CAISGFSNERGLKESSYNEQFF.

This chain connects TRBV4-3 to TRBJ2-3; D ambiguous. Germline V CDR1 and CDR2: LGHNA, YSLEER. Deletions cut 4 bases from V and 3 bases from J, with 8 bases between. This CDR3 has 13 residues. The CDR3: CASSPRRTDTQYF. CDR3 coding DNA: TGCGCCAGCAGCCCCCGGAGAACAGATACGCAGTATTTT.

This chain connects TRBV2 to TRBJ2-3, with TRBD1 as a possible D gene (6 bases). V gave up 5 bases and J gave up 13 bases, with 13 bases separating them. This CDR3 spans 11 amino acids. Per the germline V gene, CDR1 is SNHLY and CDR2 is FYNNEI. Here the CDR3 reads CASSYREREYF. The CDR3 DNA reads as TGTGCCAGCAGTTACAGGGAAAGGGAGTATTTT.

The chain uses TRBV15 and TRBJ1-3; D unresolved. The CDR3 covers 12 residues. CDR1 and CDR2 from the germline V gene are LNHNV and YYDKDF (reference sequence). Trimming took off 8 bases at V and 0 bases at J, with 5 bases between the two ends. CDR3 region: CATSSSGNTIYF. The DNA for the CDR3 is TGTGCCACCTCGAGCTCTGGAAACACCATATATTTT. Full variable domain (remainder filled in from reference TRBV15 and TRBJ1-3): DAMVIQNPRYQVTQFGKPVTLSCSQTLNHNVMYWYQQKSSQAPKLLFHYYDKDFNNEADTPDNFQSRRPNTSFCFLDIRSPGLGDTAMYLCATSSSGNTIYFGEGSWLTVV.

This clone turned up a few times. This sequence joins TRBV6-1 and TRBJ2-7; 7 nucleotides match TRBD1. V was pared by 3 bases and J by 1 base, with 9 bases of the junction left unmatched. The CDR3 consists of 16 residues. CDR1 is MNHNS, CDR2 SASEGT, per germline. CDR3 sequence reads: CASSDRQGFWSYEQYF. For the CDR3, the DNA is TGTGCCAGCAGTGACCGACAGGGTTTTTGGTCCTACGAGCAGTACTTC.

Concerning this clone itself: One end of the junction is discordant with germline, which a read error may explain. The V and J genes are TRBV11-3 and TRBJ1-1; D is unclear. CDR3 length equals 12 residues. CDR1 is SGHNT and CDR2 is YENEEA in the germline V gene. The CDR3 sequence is CASSLVVTGLSF. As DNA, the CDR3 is TGTGCCAGCAGCTTAGTTGTAACCGGACTCTCATTT.

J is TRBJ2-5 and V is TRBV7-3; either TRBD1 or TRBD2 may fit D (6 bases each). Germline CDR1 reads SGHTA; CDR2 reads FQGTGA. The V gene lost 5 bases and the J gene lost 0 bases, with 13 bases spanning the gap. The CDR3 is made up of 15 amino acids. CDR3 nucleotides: TGTGCCAGCAGCCCAGTAGGGGGGTACCAAGAGACCCAGTACTTC. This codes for CASSPVGGYQETQYF.

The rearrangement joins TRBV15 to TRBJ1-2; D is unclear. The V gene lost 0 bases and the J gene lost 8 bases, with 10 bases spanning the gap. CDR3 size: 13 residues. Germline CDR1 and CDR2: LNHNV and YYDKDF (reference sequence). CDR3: CATSRDRLWGYTF. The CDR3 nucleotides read TGTGCCACCAGCAGAGATCGATTATGGGGCTACACCTTC.

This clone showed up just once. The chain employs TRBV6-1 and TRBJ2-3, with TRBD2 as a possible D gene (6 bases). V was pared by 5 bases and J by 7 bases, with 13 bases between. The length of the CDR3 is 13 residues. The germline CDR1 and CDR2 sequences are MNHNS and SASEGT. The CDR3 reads CASSSMGLHTQYF. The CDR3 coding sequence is TGTGCCAGCAGTTCTATGGGACTCCATACGCAGTATTTT.